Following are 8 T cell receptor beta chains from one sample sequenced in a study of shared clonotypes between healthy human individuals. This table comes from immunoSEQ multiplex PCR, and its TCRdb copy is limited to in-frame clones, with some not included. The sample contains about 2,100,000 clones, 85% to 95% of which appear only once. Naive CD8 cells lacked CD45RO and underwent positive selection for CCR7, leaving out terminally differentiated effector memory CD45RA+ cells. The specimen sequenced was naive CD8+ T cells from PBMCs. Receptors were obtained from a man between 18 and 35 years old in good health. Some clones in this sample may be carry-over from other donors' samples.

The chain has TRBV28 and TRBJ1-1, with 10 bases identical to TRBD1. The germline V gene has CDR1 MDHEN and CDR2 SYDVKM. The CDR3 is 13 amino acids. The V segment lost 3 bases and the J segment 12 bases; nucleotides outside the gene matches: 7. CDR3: CASSLTGGLLSFF. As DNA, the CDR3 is TGTGCCAGCAGTTTGACAGGGGGCTTATTGTCTTTCTTT.

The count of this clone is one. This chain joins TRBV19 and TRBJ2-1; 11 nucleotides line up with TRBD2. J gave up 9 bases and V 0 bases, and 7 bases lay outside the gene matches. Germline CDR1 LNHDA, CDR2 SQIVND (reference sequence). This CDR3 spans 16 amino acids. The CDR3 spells CASSIDQEGTSGEQFF. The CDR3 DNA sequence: TGTGCCAGTAGTATAGATCAAGAGGGGACTAGCGGTGAGCAGTTCTTC.

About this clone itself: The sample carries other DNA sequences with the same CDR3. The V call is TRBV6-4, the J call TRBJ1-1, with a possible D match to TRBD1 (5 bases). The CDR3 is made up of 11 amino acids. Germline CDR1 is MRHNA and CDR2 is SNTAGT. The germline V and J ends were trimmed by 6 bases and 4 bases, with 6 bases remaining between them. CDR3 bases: TGTGCCAGCAGCGGGGGCACTGAAGCTTTCTTT. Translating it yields CASSGGTEAFF.

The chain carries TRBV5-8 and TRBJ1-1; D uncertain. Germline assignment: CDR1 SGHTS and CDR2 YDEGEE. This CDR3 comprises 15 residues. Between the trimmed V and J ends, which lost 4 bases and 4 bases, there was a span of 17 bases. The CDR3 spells CASSPGSGPGTEAFF. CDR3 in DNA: TGTGCCAGCAGCCCAGGTTCTGGGCCGGGCACTGAAGCTTTCTTT.

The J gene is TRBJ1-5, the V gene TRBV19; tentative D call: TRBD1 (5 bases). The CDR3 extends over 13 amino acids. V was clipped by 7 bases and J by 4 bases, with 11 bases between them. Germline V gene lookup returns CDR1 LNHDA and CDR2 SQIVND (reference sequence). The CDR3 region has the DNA TGTGCCAGTATTGGGGGATGGAATCAGCCCCAGCATTTT. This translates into CASIGGWNQPQHF.

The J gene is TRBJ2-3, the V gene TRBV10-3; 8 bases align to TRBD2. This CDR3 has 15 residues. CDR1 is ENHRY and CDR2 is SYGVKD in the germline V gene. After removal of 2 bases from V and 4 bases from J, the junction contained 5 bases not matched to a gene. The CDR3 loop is CAISEREGQADTQYF. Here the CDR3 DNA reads TGTGCCATCAGTGAGCGGGAGGGCCAGGCAGATACGCAGTATTTT.

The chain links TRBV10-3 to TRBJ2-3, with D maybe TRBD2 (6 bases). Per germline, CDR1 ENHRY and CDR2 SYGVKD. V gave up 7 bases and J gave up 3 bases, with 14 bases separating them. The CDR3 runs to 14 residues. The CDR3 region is CAINGGVRTDTQYF. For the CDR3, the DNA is TGTGCCATCAACGGAGGGGTTCGGACAGATACGCAGTATTTT.

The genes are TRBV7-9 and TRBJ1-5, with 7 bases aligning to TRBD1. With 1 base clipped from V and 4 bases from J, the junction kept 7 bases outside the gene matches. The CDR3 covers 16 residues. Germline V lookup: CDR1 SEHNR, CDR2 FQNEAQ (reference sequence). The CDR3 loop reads CASSLGPGGENQPQHF. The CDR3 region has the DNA TGTGCCAGCAGCTTAGGGCCAGGGGGGGAAAATCAGCCCCAGCATTTT.